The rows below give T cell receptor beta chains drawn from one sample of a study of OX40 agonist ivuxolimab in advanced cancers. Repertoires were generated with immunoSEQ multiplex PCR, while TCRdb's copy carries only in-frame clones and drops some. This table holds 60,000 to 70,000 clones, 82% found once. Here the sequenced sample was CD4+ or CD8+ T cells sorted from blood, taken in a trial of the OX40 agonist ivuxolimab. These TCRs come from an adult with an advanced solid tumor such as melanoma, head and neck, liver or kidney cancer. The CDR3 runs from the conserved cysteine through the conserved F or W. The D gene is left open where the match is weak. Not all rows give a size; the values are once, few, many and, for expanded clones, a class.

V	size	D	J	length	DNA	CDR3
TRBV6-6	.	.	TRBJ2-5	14	TGTGCCAGCAGTTACTCAGGACAAGAAGAGACCCAGTACTTC	CASSYSGQEETQYF
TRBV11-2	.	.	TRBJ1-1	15	TGTGCCAGCAGCTTAGGTTGGGAAGGGAACACTGAAGCTTTCTTT	CASSLGWEGNTEAFF
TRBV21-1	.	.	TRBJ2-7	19	TGTGCCAGCAGCAGAAAAAAAGCCGGAGGACTAGCGGGAGGCTACGAGCAGTACTTC	CASSRKKAGGLAGGYEQYF
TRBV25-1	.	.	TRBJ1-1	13	TGTGCCAGCAGTGAATTGGGGGGCGCATTAATCCCCTTT	CASSELGGALIPF
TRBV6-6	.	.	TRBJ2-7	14	TGTGCCAGCAGTTACTCGGACAGATCCTACGAGCAGTACTTC	CASSYSDRSYEQYF
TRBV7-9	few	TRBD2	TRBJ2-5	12	TGTGCCAGCAGCTTACCCACCGGACTAGTGTACTTC	CASSLPTGLVYF
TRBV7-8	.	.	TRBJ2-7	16	TGTGCCAGCAGCTTACAAGGAGCGGTGATCTCCTACGAGCAGTACTTC	CASSLQGAVISYEQYF
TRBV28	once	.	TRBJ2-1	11	TGTGCCAGCAGAAGACAGCTTGAGCAGTTCTTC	CASRRQLEQFF
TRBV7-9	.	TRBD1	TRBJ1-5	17	TGTGCCAGCAGCTTCGGGACAGGGGCCTTTAGCAATCAGCCCCAGCATTTT	CASSFGTGAFSNQPQHF
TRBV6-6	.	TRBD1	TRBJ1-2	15	TGTGCCAGCAGTTACCCAACAGGGGACCAAAGGGGCTACACCTTC	CASSYPTGDQRGYTF
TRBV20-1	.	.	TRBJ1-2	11	TGCAGTGCTGACAGTAACTATGGCTACACCTTC	CSADSNYGYTF
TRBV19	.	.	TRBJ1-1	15	TGTGCCAGTAGTATTGATCAGGGACCGAGCACTGAAGCTTTCTTT	CASSIDQGPSTEAFF
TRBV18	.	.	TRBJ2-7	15	TGTGCCAGCTCACCGGGGGGAACCAGGACCTACGAGCAGTACTTC	CASSPGGTRTYEQYF
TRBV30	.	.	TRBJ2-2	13	TGTGCCTGGAGTCCGCGGCGGTCCGGGGAGCTGTTTTTT	CAWSPRRSGELFF
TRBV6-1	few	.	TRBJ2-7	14	TGTGCCAGCAGTGAATGGGGGACCGGGGACGAGCAGTACTTC	CASSEWGTGDEQYF
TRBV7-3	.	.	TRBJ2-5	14	TGTGCCAGCAGCTTCGGGGCAGAAAAAGAGACCCAGTACTTC	CASSFGAEKETQYF